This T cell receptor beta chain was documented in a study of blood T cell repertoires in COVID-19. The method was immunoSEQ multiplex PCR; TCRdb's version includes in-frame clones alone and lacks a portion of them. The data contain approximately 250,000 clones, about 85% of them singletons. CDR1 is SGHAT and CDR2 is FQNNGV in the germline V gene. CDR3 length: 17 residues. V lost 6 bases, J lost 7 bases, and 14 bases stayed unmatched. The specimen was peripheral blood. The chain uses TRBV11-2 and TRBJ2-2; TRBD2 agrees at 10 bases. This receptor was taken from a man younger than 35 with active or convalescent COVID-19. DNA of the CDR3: TGTGCCAGCAGAGGCGCGTCGGTGACTAGCGGGTACGGGGAGCTGTTTTTT. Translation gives CASRGASVTSGYGELFF.